This T cell receptor beta chain stems from a study of blood T cell repertoires in COVID-19. Trimming at V came to 7 bases and at J to 5 bases, leaving 10 bases not matched to a gene. The CDR3 totals 15 residues. Germline CDR1 reads ENHRY; CDR2 reads SYGVKD. This clone has more than one count but fewer than ten. Some clones are missing from TCRdb's copy, which holds only in-frame ones; the method was immunoSEQ multiplex PCR. This table holds tens of thousands of clones, 80% to 90% found once. This TCR was sampled from a woman aged 55-69 years with acute or convalescent COVID-19. V is TRBV10-3 and J is TRBJ2-1, with TRBD1 matching 8 bases. Sample: peripheral blood. The CDR3 bases are TGTGCCATCACTTCGGACAGGGTCTGGGACAATGAGCAGTTCTTC. It encodes CAITSDRVWDNEQFF.